This is a list of T cell receptor beta chains from one sample in a study of T-cell reconstitution after alpha-beta-depleted transplantation in children. TCRdb re-derived calls from the PCR reads in MiXCR, one entry per CDR3 protein. The data show about 500,000 distinct CDR3 sequences, approximately 29% seen once. The sample consisted of PBMCs from the stem cell graft donor, taken from the stem cell graft. The receptors here all came from a human donor who donated a stem cell graft to a child with aplastic anemia. Both conserved end residues are part of each CDR3. The D gene is left open where the match is weak. Part of the rows lack a size; the others show once, few, many or a class for expanded clones.

v_call	j_call	d_call	clone_size	cdr3_nt	cdr3_aa
TRBV19	TRBJ1-5	TRBD1	NA	TGTGCCAGTAGTGACAGGGGGGCTCAGCCCCAGCATTTT	CASSDRGAQPQHF
TRBV12-3/TRBV12-4	TRBJ2-1	TRBD2	NA	TGTGCCAGCACCCCTCCGGGCGGGAGATACAATGAGCAGTTCTTC	CASTPPGGRYNEQFF
TRBV6-2/TRBV6-3	TRBJ2-7	NA	few	TGTGCCAGCAGCCCCTCGTGGGCCTACGAGCAGTACTTC	CASSPSWAYEQYF
TRBV20-1	TRBJ2-7	NA	NA	TGCAGTGCTAGCCGGCAGGCCAACTACGAGCAGTACTTC	CSASRQANYEQYF
TRBV6-1	TRBJ2-7	TRBD1	few	TGTGCCAGCAGCGAGACAGGGACGATCTACGAGCAGTACTTC	CASSETGTIYEQYF
TRBV5-1	TRBJ2-5	NA	NA	TGCGCCAGCACAGACAGCGGAGAGACCCAGTACTTC	CASTDSGETQYF
TRBV29-1	TRBJ1-2	TRBD1	few	TGCAGCGGGAGGGACAGCCTAGGCTATGGCTACACCTTC	CSGRDSLGYGYTF
TRBV5-1	TRBJ2-7	TRBD2	NA	TGCGCCAGCAGCCCAGGCTCTAGCGGGCCCTACGAGCAGTACTTC	CASSPGSSGPYEQYF
TRBV25-1	TRBJ2-7	NA	NA	TGTGCCAGCAGTGAGTCTGAACCCGGGACTTGGGCCCACGAGCAGTACTTC	CASSESEPGTWAHEQYF
TRBV5-1	TRBJ1-5	NA	NA	TGCGCCAGCAGCTCTTGGGTTGGGCAGCCCCAGCATTTC	CASSSWVGQPQHF
TRBV20-1	TRBJ2-4	NA	NA	TGCAGTGCTAGGTTCCGGACAGAAGGAAACATTCAGTACTTC	CSARFRTEGNIQYF
TRBV18	TRBJ2-3	NA	NA	TGTGCCAGCTCACCACCGACCGTAACCGATACGCAGTATTTT	CASSPPTVTDTQYF
TRBV18	TRBJ1-2	TRBD1	few	TGTGCCAGCTCACCACCCGGGACAGGGAACTATGGCTACACCTTC	CASSPPGTGNYGYTF
TRBV12-5	TRBJ1-5	NA	NA	TGTGCTAGTGGTCCACTGGCTCAGCCCCAGCATTTT	CASGPLAQPQHF
TRBV11-1	TRBJ2-7	TRBD1	few	TGTGCCAGCAGCTTAGGGGTAGGGACAGGGGGCAAGACCTACGAGCAGTACTTC	CASSLGVGTGGKTYEQYF
TRBV9	TRBJ1-1	TRBD1	NA	TGTGCCAGCAGCCGGACAGGCCGGAGTATGAACACTGAAGCTTTCTTT	CASSRTGRSMNTEAFF
TRBV24-1	TRBJ2-1	NA	many	TGTGCCACCAGTGACGGGGGCAGTCAGTCCTACAATGAGCAGTTCTTC	CATSDGGSQSYNEQFF
TRBV5-1	TRBJ2-1	NA	few	TGCGCCAGCAGCTTGGGTGCTACCAGCTCCTACAATGAGCAGTTCTTC	CASSLGATSSYNEQFF
TRBV5-1	TRBJ1-6	NA	few	TGCGCCAGCAGCTTCATGGGGAATTCACCCCTCCACTTT	CASSFMGNSPLHF
TRBV24-1	TRBJ2-3	NA	few	TGTGCCACCAGTGATTGGGACGACCCCACAGATACGCAGTATTTT	CATSDWDDPTDTQYF
TRBV12-3/TRBV12-4	TRBJ2-7	TRBD2	few	TGTGCCAGCAGTGCCCCTCCCGGGACTAGCGCCTACTCCTACGAGCAGTACTTC	CASSAPPGTSAYSYEQYF
TRBV20-1	TRBJ2-1	NA	NA	TGCAGCTCACAGGGCCCCTACAATGAGCAGTTCTTC	CSSQGPYNEQFF
TRBV20-1	TRBJ2-3	TRBD2	NA	TGCAGTGCTAGAACTAGCGGGAGGGAGGCAGATACGCAGTATTTT	CSARTSGREADTQYF
TRBV24-1	TRBJ2-5	TRBD2	few	TGTGCCACCAGTGATCTAGCGGGAGGGAGACAAGAGACCCAGTACTTC	CATSDLAGGRQETQYF
TRBV20-1	TRBJ2-5	NA	few	TGCAGTGCTAGATGGGGCCTAGCGGAGACCCAGTACTTC	CSARWGLAETQYF
TRBV7-2	TRBJ1-5	TRBD1	NA	TGTGCCAGCAGCCTACGACAGGGAAATGGAAATCAGCCCCAGCATTTT	CASSLRQGNGNQPQHF
TRBV29-1	TRBJ2-1	NA	few	TGCAGCGTTAGCTTCCCCTACAATGAGCAGTTCTTC	CSVSFPYNEQFF
TRBV27	TRBJ1-2	NA	few	TGTGCCAGCAGTTCGAGACAGATAAATGGCTACACCTTC	CASSSRQINGYTF
TRBV7-9	TRBJ2-2	TRBD2	NA	TGTGCCAGCGGCGGGACTACGGGCACCGGGGAGCTGTTTTTT	CASGGTTGTGELFF
TRBV2	TRBJ1-2	NA	NA	TGTGCCAGCATTCGGACAGTTAACTATGGCTACACCTTC	CASIRTVNYGYTF
TRBV10-2	TRBJ1-1	TRBD1	NA	TGCGCCAGCAGTGTACAGGGGCTTGGGGACACTGAAGCTTTCTTT	CASSVQGLGDTEAFF